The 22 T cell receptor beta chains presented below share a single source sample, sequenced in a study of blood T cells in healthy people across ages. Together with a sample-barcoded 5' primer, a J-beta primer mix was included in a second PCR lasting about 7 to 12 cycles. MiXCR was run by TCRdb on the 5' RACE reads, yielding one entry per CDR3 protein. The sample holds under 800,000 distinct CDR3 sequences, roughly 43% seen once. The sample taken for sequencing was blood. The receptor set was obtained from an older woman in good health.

CDR3 protein: CASSELRLAGDEQYF. For the CDR3, the DNA is TGTGCCAGCAGTGAATTGCGACTAGCGGGAGATGAGCAGTACTTC. This chain joins TRBV25-1 and TRBJ2-5; 12 positions agree with TRBD2. CDR1 and CDR2 (germline): MGHDK, SYGVNS. With V trimmed by 1 base and J by 11 bases, 8 bases remained unmatched. The CDR3 totals 15 residues. Filled out from reference TRBV25-1 and TRBJ2-5, the complete variable domain reads EADIYQTPRYLVIGTGKKITLECSQTMGHDKMYWYQQDPGMELHLIHYSYGVNSTEKGDLSSESTVSRIRTEHFPLTLESARPSHTSQYLCASSELRLAGDEQYFGPGTRLLVL.

CDR3 sequence: CSAKRLYEQFF. The DNA of the CDR3 is TGCAGTGCTAAGAGACTCTATGAGCAGTTCTTC. V and J are TRBV20-1 and TRBJ2-1; D gene unclear. Germline CDR1 DFQATT, CDR2 SNEGSKA (reference sequence). The CDR3 sequence is 11 residues long. The V end lost 4 bases, the J end lost 8 bases, and 9 bases lay between the germline ends.

CDR3 nucleotides: TGTGCCAGCAGTTTATATTTTAGCGAGCAGTACTTC. It specifies CASSLYFSEQYF. The gene calls are TRBV28 and TRBJ2-5; D call uncertain. The J call may be faulty, since TRBJ2-7 better matches the DNA end. The CDR3 has 12 amino acids. The germline gives CDR1 MDHEN, CDR2 SYDVKM.

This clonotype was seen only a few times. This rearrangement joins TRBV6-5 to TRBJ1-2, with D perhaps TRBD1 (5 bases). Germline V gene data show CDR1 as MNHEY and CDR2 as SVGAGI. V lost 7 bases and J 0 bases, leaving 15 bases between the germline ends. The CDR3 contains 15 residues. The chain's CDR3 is CASNQYGTANYGYTF. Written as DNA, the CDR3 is TGTGCCAGCAACCAATACGGGACGGCTAACTATGGCTACACCTTC.

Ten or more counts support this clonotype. This CDR3 reads CSVEGQAYQETQYF. CDR3 coding DNA: TGCAGCGTTGAGGGACAGGCGTACCAAGAGACCCAGTACTTC. V is TRBV29-1 and J is TRBJ2-5; 8 bases align to TRBD1. Trimming took 3 bases from V and 0 from J; bases not matched to a gene: 3. The CDR3 has 14 residues. The germline V gene has CDR1 SQVTM and CDR2 ANQGSEA.

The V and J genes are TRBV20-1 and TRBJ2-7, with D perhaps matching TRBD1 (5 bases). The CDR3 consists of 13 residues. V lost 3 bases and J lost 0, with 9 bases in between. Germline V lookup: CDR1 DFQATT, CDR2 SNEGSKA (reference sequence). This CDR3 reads CSASFDSSYEQYF. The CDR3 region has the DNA TGCAGTGCTAGTTTTGACAGCTCCTACGAGCAGTACTTC.

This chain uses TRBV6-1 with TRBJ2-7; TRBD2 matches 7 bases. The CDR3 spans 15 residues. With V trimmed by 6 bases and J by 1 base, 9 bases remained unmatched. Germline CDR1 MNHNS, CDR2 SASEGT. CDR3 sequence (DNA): TGTGCCAGCAGGATTGGGGGGGGGATATCCTACGAGCAGTACTTC. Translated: CASRIGGGISYEQYF.

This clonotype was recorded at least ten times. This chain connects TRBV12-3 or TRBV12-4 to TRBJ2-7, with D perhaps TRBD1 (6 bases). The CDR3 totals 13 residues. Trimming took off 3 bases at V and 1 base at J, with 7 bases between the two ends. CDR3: CASSLGASYEQYF. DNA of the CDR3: TGTGCCAGCAGTTTGGGGGCTTCCTACGAGCAGTACTTC.

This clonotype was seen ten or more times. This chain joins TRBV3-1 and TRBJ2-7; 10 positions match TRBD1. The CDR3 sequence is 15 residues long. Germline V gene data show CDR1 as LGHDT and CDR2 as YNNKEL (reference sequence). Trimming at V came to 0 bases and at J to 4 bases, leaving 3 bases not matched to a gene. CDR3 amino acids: CASSQEWTGGYEQYF. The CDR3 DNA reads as TGTGCCAGCAGCCAAGAATGGACAGGGGGTTACGAGCAGTACTTC.

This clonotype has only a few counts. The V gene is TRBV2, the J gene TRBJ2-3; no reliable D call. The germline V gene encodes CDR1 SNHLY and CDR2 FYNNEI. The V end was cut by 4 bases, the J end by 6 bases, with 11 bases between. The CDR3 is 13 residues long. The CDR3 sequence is CASSGGGFDTQYF. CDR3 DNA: TGTGCCAGCAGTGGGGGTGGGTTTGATACGCAGTATTTT.

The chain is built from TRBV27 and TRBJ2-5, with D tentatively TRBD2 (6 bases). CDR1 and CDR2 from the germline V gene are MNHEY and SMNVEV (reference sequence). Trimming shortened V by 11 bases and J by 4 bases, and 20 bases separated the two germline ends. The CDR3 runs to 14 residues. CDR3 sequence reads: CASRLVGNRETQYF. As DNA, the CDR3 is TGTGCCTCCCGACTAGTGGGAAATAGAGAGACCCAGTACTTC.

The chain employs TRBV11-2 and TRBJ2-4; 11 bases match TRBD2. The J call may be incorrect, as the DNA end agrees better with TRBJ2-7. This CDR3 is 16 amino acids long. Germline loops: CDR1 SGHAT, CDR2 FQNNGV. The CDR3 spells CASSLFRTSGLYEQYF. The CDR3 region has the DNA TGTGCCAGCAGCCTCTTTCGGACTAGCGGGCTGTACGAGCAGTACTTC.

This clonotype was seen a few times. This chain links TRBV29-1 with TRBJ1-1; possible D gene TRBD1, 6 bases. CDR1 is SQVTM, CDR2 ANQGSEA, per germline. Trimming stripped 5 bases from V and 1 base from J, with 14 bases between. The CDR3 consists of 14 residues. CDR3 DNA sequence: TGCAGCGTTTATATCTTGGGACAGAACACTGAAGCTTTCTTT. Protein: CSVYILGQNTEAFF.

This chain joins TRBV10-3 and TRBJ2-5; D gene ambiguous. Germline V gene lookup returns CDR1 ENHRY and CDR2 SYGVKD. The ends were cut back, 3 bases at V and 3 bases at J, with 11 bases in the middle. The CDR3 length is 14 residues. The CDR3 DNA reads TGTGCCATCAGTGATTTGGGTTACAAAGAGACCCAGTACTTC. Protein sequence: CAISDLGYKETQYF.

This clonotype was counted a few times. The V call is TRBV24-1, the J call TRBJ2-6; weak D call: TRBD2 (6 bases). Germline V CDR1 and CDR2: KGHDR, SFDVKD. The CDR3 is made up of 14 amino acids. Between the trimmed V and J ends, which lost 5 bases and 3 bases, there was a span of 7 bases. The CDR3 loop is CATSAGSGANVLTF. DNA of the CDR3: TGTGCCACCAGTGCCGGGAGTGGGGCCAACGTCCTGACTTTC.

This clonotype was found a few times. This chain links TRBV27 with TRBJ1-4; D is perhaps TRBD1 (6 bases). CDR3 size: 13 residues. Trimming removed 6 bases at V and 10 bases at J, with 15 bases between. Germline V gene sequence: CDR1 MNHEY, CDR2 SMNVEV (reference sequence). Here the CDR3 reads CASRPQGGAKLFF. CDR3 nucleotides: TGTGCCAGCAGGCCACAGGGTGGTGCAAAACTGTTTTTT.

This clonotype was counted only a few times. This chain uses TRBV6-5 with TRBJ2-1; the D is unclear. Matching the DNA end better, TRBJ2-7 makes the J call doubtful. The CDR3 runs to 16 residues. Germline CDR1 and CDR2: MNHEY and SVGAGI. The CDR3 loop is CASSRSPAVSYNEQYF. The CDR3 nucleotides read TGTGCCAGCAGTCGCTCCCCGGCCGTCTCCTACAATGAGCAGTACTTC.

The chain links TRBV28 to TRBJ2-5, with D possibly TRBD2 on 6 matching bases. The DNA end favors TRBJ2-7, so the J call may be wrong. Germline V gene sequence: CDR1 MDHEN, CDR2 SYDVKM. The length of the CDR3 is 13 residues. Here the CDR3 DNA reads TGTGCCAGCAGTGCTAGCGAAGGCTACGAGCAGTACTTC. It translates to CASSASEGYEQYF.

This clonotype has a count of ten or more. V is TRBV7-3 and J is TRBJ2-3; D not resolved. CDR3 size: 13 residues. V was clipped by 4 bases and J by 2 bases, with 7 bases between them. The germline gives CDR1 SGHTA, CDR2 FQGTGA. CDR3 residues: CASSSYPTDTQYF. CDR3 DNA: TGTGCCAGCAGCTCATACCCCACAGATACGCAGTATTTT.

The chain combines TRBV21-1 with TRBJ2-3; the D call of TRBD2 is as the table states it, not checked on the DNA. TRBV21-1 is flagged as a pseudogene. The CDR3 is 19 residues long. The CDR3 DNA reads TGTGCCAGCAACGAACCCGGGACTAGCGGGAGTTGTAGCACAGATACGCAGTATTTT. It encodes CASNEPGTSGSCSTDTQYF.

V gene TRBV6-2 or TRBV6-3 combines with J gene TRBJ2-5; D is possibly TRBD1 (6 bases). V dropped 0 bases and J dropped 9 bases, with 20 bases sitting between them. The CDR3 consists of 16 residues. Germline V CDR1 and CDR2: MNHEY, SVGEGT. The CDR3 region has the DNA TGTGCCAGCAGTTACTCCCACAGGCCTGGGGGCAAGGCCCAGTACTTC. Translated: CASSYSHRPGGKAQYF.

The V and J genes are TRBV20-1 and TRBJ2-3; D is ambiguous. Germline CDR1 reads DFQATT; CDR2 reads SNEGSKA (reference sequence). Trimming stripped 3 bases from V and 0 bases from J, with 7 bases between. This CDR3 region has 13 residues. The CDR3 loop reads CSARGPSTDTQYF. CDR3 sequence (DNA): TGCAGTGCTAGGGGCCCGAGCACAGATACGCAGTATTTT.